The 20 T cell receptor beta chains in this list originate from one sample, sequenced in a study of cytomegalovirus exposure and HLA in healthy donors (TCRdb year 2017). The library was obtained by the immunoSEQ multiplex PCR assay. For the multiplex PCR, a mixture combining 60 forward primers for TCR Vbeta segments and 13 reverse primers for TCR Jbeta segments was used. TCRdb limited this immuneACCESS table to in-frame rearrangements with V and J called. A share of clones is missing; checked studies link under half to unresolved V genes, and the rest is unexplained. The sample's table covers approximately 110,000 clones. In total, the top ten clones hold 2.5% to 3% of the sample. The sequenced sample was PBMCs. The source is a man younger than 45 in good health and CMV-seronegative.

This chain links TRBV5-1 with TRBJ2-1; unclear D gene. The germline V gene has CDR1 SGHRS and CDR2 YFSETQ. V gave up 0 bases and J gave up 7 bases, with 11 bases separating them. The CDR3 consists of 14 residues. CDR3 DNA: TGCGCCAGCAGCTTGGCTCTAGACGGGAATGAGCAGTTCTTC. Translating it yields CASSLALDGNEQFF.

The chain joins TRBV6-6 to TRBJ2-7, with TRBD2 matching over 11 bases. CDR3 length: 16 amino acids. The germline gives CDR1 MNHNY, CDR2 SVGAGI (reference sequence). Losses at the gene ends were 5 bases for V and 1 base for J; bases not matched to a gene: 7. CDR3 DNA: TGTGCCAGCAGTCCTGGACTAGCGGGCCGATCCTACGAGCAGTACTTC. Encoded protein: CASSPGLAGRSYEQYF.

This rearrangement joins TRBV10-1 to TRBJ1-5; 7 bases fit TRBD1. The length of the CDR3 is 14 residues. Germline V gives CDR1 WNHNN, CDR2 SYGVQD (reference sequence). V gave up 6 bases and J gave up 5 bases; unmatched junction bases: 7. The DNA for the CDR3 is TGCGCCAGCAGAAGGGGGCGAGGGGATCAGCCCCAGCATTTT. Translated: CASRRGRGDQPQHF.

The chain carries TRBV19 and TRBJ2-7; 8 nucleotides match TRBD2. The germline gives CDR1 LNHDA, CDR2 SQIVND (reference sequence). The V and J ends lost 9 bases and 0 bases, in that order; junction bases with no gene match: 7. The CDR3 has 14 amino acids. The CDR3 coding sequence is TGTGCCAGCGCTAGCGGGTTCAGCTCCTACGAGCAGTACTTC. It specifies CASASGFSSYEQYF. The full variable domain, rest sourced from reference TRBV19 and TRBJ2-7, is DGGITQSPKYLFRKEGQNVTLSCEQNLNHDAMYWYRQDPGQGLRLIYYSQIVNDFQKGDIAEGYSVSREKKESFPLTVTSAQKNPTAFYLCASASGFSSYEQYFGPGTRLTVT.

The chain links TRBV7-9 to TRBJ2-5, with 9 nucleotides matching TRBD2. CDR3 size: 15 residues. The V segment lost 1 base and the J segment 3 bases; nucleotides outside the gene matches: 3. Germline loops: CDR1 SEHNR, CDR2 FQNEAQ (reference sequence). CDR3 protein: CASSLVSSGKETQYF. The CDR3 bases are TGTGCCAGCAGCTTAGTCTCTAGCGGGAAAGAGACCCAGTACTTC.

V usage is TRBV30 and J usage is TRBJ2-3; D not certain. The germline gives CDR1 GTSNPN, CDR2 SVGIG (reference sequence). The ends were cut back, 0 bases at V and 6 bases at J, with 16 bases in the middle. This CDR3 comprises 15 residues. CDR3 nucleotide sequence: TGTGCCTGGAGTGTACCTTCCACTAAAACTGATACGCAGTATTTT. Translation: CAWSVPSTKTDTQYF.

The rearrangement links TRBV5-4 to TRBJ2-1, with 11 nucleotides matching TRBD2. Germline-derived CDR1 and CDR2 are SGHNT and YYREEE (reference sequence). CDR3 length equals 16 residues. V lost 4 bases to trimming and J lost 8 bases; unmatched junction nucleotides: 11. The CDR3 region has the DNA TGTGCCAGCAGCCTCCCCCTAGCGGGAGGTGGAGATGAGCAGTTCTTC. This gives the protein CASSLPLAGGGDEQFF.

J is TRBJ2-1 and V is TRBV4-3, with a possible D match to TRBD2 (6 bases). Germline V lookup: CDR1 LGHNA, CDR2 YSLEER. V lost 2 bases to trimming and J lost 3 bases, with 11 bases between them. The CDR3 runs 15 residues. Here the CDR3 DNA reads TGCGCCAGCAGCCAACGGCTAGCGAGCTACAATGAGCAGTTCTTC. Translating it yields CASSQRLASYNEQFF.

The V call is TRBV4-1, the J call TRBJ2-7; 7 bases are a match to TRBD1. V lost 2 bases and J lost 4; bases outside the gene matches: 17. The CDR3 consists of 18 residues. Looked up from germline, CDR1 is MGHRA and CDR2 is YSYEKL. The CDR3 bases are TGCGCCAGCAGCCAATTCCCCGCCGGACAGGTCGGCCTTTACGAGCAGTACTTC. Encoded protein: CASSQFPAGQVGLYEQYF.

The CDR3 coding sequence is TGTGCCAGCAGTCGGGGGACAGGGATGAGGGGCGGGGAAGCTTTCTTT. This sequence encodes CASSRGTGMRGGEAFF. V is TRBV27 and J is TRBJ1-1, with 9 bases lining up with TRBD1. Germline values: CDR1 MNHEY, CDR2 SMNVEV (reference sequence). The CDR3 is made up of 16 amino acids. V shed 5 bases and J 8 bases; nucleotides not matched to a gene: 15.

The chain is built from TRBV2 and TRBJ1-1; D is unresolved. CDR1 and CDR2 from the germline V gene are SNHLY and FYNNEI. There are 14 residues in the CDR3. V was shortened by 7 bases and J by 0 bases, with 12 bases between the two germline ends. The CDR3 protein is CASTEGQLNTEAFF. DNA for the CDR3: TGTGCCAGCACTGAGGGCCAGTTGAACACTGAAGCTTTCTTT.

V is TRBV7-8 and J is TRBJ1-1, with a weak D call TRBD1 (5 bases). From germline, CDR1 is SGHVS and CDR2 FQNEAQ. The CDR3 totals 19 residues. The germline V and J ends were trimmed by 1 base and 0 bases, with 21 bases remaining between them. The CDR3 sequence: CASSLEAGRGLALNTEAFF. CDR3 DNA sequence: TGTGCCAGCAGCTTAGAGGCAGGCCGGGGACTAGCGCTGAACACTGAAGCTTTCTTT.

The J gene is TRBJ2-5, the V gene TRBV5-1; tentatively, D is TRBD2 (5 bases). V was shortened by 4 bases and J by 5 bases, with 21 bases between the two germline ends. Germline CDR1 reads SGHRS; CDR2 reads YFSETQ. The CDR3 contains 16 residues. The CDR3 protein is CASSAEPGTLRETQYF. The CDR3, as DNA: TGCGCCAGCAGCGCCGAACCGGGAACCCTAAGGGAGACCCAGTACTTC. The full variable domain, with the rest looked up from reference TRBV5-1 and TRBJ2-5, is KAGVTQTPRYLIKTRGQQVTLSCSPISGHRSVSWYQQTPGQGLQFLFEYFSETQRNKGNFPGRFSGRQFSNSRSEMNVSTLELGDSALYLCASSAEPGTLRETQYFGPGTRLLVL.

This chain uses TRBV6-1 with TRBJ2-4; 9 nucleotides line up with TRBD2. Germline V gene lookup returns CDR1 MNHNS and CDR2 SASEGT. V dropped 0 bases and J dropped 9; count of bases not matched to a gene: 6. The CDR3 sequence is 15 residues long. The CDR3 reads CASSEAGLARSIQYF. The CDR3 coding sequence is TGTGCCAGCAGTGAAGCGGGACTAGCTAGGAGCATTCAGTACTTC.

The rearrangement joins TRBV7-9 to TRBJ2-5; tentatively, D is TRBD1 (6 bases). The J call is uncertain, as TRBJ2-7 better fits the DNA end. The length of the CDR3 is 13 residues. Germline lookup yields CDR1 SEHNR and CDR2 FQNEAQ (reference sequence). The CDR3 reads CASSSGQLYEQYF. The CDR3 DNA sequence: TGTGCCAGCAGCTCTGGACAGCTGTACGAGCAGTACTTC.

The gene calls are TRBV11-3 and TRBJ2-3; D gene ambiguous. The V gene lost 1 base and the J gene lost 4 bases, with 9 bases spanning the gap. Germline V lookup: CDR1 SGHNT, CDR2 YENEEA. The CDR3 is made up of 14 amino acids. The CDR3 sequence is CASSLGPSPDTQYF. In DNA, the CDR3 is TGTGCCAGCAGCTTAGGCCCCAGTCCAGATACGCAGTATTTT.

This chain uses TRBV4-2 with TRBJ1-2; D gene uncertain. CDR3 length: 12 residues. CDR1 LGHNA and CDR2 YNFKEQ come from the germline V gene. The ends were cut back, 1 base at V and 12 bases at J, with 12 bases in the middle. The CDR3 nucleotides read TGTGCCAGCAGCCAAGGTAACGGCGGAAACACCTTC. Encoded protein: CASSQGNGGNTF.

The V gene is TRBV2, the J gene TRBJ2-1; TRBD2 is a possible D gene (5 bases). V dropped 2 bases and J dropped 6 bases, with 8 bases sitting between them. The CDR3 loop spans 13 amino acids. Germline V gene data show CDR1 as SNHLY and CDR2 as FYNNEI. The CDR3 loop reads CASSEMRVNEQFF. CDR3 bases: TGTGCCAGCAGTGAAATGCGGGTCAATGAGCAGTTCTTC.

This rearrangement joins TRBV7-9 to TRBJ1-1, with 9 nucleotides matching TRBD1. The length of the CDR3 is 16 residues. Per the germline V gene, CDR1 is SEHNR and CDR2 is FQNEAQ (reference sequence). Germline trimming cut 6 bases from V and 0 bases from J; bases unmatched to any gene: 8. CDR3 protein: CASSPGTGFMNTEAFF. The CDR3 bases are TGTGCCAGCAGTCCCGGGACAGGGTTCATGAACACTGAAGCTTTCTTT. Drawing the rest from reference TRBV7-9 and TRBJ1-1, the complete variable domain is DTGVSQNPRHKITKRGQNVTFRCDPISEHNRLYWYRQTLGQGPEFLTYFQNEAQLEKSRLLSDRFSAERPKGSFSTLEIQRTEQGDSAMYLCASSPGTGFMNTEAFFGQGTRLTVV.

The chain is built from TRBV4-2 and TRBJ2-7; 10 nucleotides align to TRBD1. The CDR3 is made up of 15 amino acids. J was trimmed by 3 bases and V by 0 bases; bases with no gene match: 2. The V gene's germline CDR1 is LGHNA and CDR2 YNFKEQ. The chain's CDR3 is CASSQEWTGGYEQYF. Written as DNA, the CDR3 is TGTGCCAGCAGCCAAGAATGGACAGGGGGCTACGAGCAGTACTTC.